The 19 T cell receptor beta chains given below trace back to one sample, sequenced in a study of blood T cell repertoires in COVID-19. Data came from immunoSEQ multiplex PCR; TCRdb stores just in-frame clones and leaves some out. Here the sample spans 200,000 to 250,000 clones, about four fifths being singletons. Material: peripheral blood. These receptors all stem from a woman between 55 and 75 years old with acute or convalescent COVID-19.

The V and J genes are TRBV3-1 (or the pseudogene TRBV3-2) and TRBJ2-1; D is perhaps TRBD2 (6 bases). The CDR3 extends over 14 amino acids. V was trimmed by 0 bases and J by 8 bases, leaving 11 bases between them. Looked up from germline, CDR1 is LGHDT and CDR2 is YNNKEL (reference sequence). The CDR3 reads CASSQEWPGDEQFF. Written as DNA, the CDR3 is TGTGCCAGCAGCCAAGAGTGGCCGGGGGATGAGCAGTTCTTC.

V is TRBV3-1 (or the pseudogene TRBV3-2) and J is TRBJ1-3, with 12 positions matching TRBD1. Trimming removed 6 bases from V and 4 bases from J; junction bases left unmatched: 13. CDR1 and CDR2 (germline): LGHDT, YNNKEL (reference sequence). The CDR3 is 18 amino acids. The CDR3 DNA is TGTGCCAGCAGTCACTCCGGGACAGGGGGCTTGGGAGGAAACACCATATATTTT. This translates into CASSHSGTGGLGGNTIYF.

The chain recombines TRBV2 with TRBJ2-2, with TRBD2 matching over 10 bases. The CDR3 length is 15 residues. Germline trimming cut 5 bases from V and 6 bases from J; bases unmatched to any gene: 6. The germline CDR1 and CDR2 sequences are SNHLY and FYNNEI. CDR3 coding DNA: TGTGCCAGCAGTCAGGAGCGGGGGGGCCCCGGGGAGCTGTTTTTT. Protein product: CASSQERGGPGELFF.

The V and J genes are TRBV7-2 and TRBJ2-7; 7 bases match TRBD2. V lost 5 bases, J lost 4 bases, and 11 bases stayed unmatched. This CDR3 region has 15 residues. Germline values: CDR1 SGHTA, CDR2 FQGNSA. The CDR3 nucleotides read TGTGCCAGCAGCCCAAACGGAAGCGGGGTATACGAGCAGTACTTC. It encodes CASSPNGSGVYEQYF.

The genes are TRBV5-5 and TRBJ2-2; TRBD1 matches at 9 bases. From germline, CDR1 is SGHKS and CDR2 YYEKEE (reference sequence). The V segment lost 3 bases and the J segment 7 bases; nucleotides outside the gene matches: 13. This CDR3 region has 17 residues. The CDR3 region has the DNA TGTGCCAGCAGCTCAAACGAGGCACAGGGGGCTGGCGGGGAGCTGTTTTTT. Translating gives CASSSNEAQGAGGELFF.

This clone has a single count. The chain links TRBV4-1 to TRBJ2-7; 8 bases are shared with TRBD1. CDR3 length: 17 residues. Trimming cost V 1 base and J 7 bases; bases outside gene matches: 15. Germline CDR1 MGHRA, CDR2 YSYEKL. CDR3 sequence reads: CASSQGPDRGLMREQYF. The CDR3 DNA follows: TGCGCCAGCAGCCAAGGCCCAGACAGGGGACTTATGAGGGAGCAGTACTTC.

The CDR3 region has the DNA TGTGCCAGTAGTCCGGGACAGGGGTACTATGGCTACACCTTC. Amino acids: CASSPGQGYYGYTF. The chain links TRBV19 to TRBJ1-2, with TRBD1 identical over 10 bases. Trimming at V came to 5 bases and at J to 3 bases, leaving 3 bases not matched to a gene. Per germline, CDR1 LNHDA and CDR2 SQIVND (reference sequence). The CDR3 is 14 residues long.

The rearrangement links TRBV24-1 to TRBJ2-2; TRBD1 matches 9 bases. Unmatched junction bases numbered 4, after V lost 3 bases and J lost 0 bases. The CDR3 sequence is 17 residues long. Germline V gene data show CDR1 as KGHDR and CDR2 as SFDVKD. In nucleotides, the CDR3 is TGTGCCACCAGTGATCCCACAGGGGGCTCGAACACCGGGGAGCTGTTTTTT. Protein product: CATSDPTGGSNTGELFF.

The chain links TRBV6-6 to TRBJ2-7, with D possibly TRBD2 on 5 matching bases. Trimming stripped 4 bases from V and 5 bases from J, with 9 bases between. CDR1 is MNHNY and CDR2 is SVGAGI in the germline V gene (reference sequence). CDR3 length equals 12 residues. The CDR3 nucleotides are TGTGCCAGCAGTTGGGAGAGAGACGAGCAGTACTTC. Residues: CASSWERDEQYF.

This CDR3 reads CASSNRWQRNQPQHF. The CDR3 DNA reads TGTGCCAGTAGTAATCGGTGGCAGAGGAATCAGCCCCAGCATTTT. This chain links TRBV19 with TRBJ1-5, with unresolved D. Deletions cut 4 bases from V and 4 bases from J, with 14 bases between. Germline CDR1 and CDR2: LNHDA and SQIVND (reference sequence). The CDR3 runs 15 residues.

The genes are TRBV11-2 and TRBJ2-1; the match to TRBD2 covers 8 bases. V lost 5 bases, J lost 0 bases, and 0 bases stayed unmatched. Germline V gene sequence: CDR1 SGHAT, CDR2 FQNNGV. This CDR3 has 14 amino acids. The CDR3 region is CASSLAGSYNEQFF. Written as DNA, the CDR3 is TGTGCCAGCAGCCTAGCGGGCTCCTACAATGAGCAGTTCTTC.

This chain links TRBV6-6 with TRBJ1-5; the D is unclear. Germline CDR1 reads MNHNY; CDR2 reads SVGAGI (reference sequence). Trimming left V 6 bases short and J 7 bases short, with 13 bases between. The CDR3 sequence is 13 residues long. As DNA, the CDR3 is TGTGCCAGCAGCCAACAAACCTCACAGCCCCAGCATTTT. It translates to CASSQQTSQPQHF.

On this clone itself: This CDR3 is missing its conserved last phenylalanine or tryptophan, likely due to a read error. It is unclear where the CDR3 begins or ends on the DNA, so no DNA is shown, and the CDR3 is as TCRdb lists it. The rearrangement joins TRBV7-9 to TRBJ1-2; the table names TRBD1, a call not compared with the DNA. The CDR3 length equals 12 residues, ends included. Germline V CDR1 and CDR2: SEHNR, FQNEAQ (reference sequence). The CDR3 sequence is CASSSGQGKSDL.

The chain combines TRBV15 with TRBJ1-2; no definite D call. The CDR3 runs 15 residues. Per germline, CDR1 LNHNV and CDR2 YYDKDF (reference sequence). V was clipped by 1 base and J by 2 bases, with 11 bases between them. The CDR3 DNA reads TGTGCCACCAGCAGAGTTTCCAGAGGAAACTATGGCTACACCTTC. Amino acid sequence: CATSRVSRGNYGYTF.

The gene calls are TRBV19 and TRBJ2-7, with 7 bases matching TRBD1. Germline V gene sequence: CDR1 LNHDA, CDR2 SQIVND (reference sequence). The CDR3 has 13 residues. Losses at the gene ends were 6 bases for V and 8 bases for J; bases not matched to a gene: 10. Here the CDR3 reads CASSEKTGSKQYF. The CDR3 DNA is TGTGCCAGTAGCGAAAAGACAGGGTCCAAGCAGTACTTC.

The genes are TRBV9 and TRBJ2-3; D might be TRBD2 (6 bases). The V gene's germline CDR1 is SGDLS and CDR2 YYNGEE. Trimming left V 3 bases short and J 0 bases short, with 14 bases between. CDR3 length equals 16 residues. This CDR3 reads CASSASISGSTDTQYF. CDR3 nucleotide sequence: TGTGCCAGCAGCGCCTCAATTAGCGGAAGCACAGATACGCAGTATTTT.

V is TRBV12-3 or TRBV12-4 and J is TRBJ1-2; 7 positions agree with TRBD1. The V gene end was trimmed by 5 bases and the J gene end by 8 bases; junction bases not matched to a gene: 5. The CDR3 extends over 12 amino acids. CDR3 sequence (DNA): TGTGCCAGCAGTCGATTGACAGGGGGCTACACCTTC. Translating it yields CASSRLTGGYTF.

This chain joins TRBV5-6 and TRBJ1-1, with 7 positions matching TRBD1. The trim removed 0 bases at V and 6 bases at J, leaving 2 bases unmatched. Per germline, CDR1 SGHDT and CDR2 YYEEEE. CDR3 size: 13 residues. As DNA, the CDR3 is TGTGCCAGCAGCTTGGGGGGGACAGCTGAAGCTTTCTTT. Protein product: CASSLGGTAEAFF.

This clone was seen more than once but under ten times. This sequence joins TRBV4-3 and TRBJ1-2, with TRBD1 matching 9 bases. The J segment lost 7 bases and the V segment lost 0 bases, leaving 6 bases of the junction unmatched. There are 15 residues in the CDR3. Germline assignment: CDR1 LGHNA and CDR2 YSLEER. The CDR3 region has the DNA TGCGCCAGCAGCCAAGAAGGGACAGGGAATACTGGCTACACCTTC. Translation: CASSQEGTGNTGYTF.